This T cell receptor beta chain was identified in a study of monozygotic twins with inflammatory bowel disease (dated by TCRdb to 2018 to 2020). Study-wide context: A total of approximately 28 monozygotic twin pairs were included in the full study, comprising nine German pairs (four IBD-concordant, five IBD-discordant) and 19 IBD-discordant Danish pairs. Each individual had, on average, about 151 000 unique TCRalpha sequences and 181 000 unique TCRbeta sequences available for analysis. Within discordant pairs, disease-associated traits were sought mainly by comparing IBD patients with their genetically identical healthy co-twins.

Results the study describes overall, beyond this receptor: Background noise and inter-individual variability may have been introduced into the repertoires by the differing immunosuppressive treatments among patients. The analysis was unable to tell different T cell subtypes apart. IBD patients had lower TCRbeta repertoire diversity, measured by the inverse Simpson index, than their healthy co-twins. Fewer clonotypes were shared with other individuals by IBD patients than by healthy twins, most markedly in patients showing signs of disease activity. Repertoire similarity did not differ between concordant and discordant twins, which could be due to limited statistical power. The results gave no support for a single strong signal or clonotype linked to IBD.

From each donor, a roughly 2.5 ml peripheral blood sample was drawn into PAXgene tubes and stored at -80 degrees C. Without any T cell sorting, total RNA was extracted from whole blood using the PAXgene blood miRNA kit on an automated QIAcube. Deep TCRalpha and TCRbeta repertoire profiling with unique molecular barcoding was performed on peripheral blood of monozygotic twin pairs concordant or discordant for inflammatory bowel disease. For every twin pair, smoking habits were documented, and each individual was categorised as a current, former or never smoker. The CDR3 runs 15 amino acids, cysteine and phenylalanine included. No DNA has been recorded. CDR1 and CDR2, per the germline V gene (reference sequence), are LNHDA and SQIVND. On this clonotype itself: Its antigen specificity is not known.

Library creation used 5' RACE. The input for every TCR library was roughly 4,000 ng of total RNA. For each sample, cDNA synthesis was carried out in eight separate reactions using SMARTScribe reverse transcriptase. During cDNA synthesis, unique molecular identifiers containing a 6-nucleotide sample barcode were introduced by template switching. TCRalpha and TCRbeta cDNA was amplified by two nested PCRs of approximately 16 and 10 cycles, with bead purification after each PCR. Before amplification, the cDNA was treated with uracil DNA-glycosylase and purified using the QIAquick PCR purification kit. The second PCR added Illumina TruSeq-compatible adapters along with sample-specific barcodes. Library quality and concentration were assessed using TapeStation and Qubit, and 5 ng of each library was pooled. Pooled libraries were sequenced on an Illumina HiSeq2500 single-index Rapid Run with 2 x 100 bp reads and custom sequencing primers. The authors processed their data as follows. MiGEC version 1.2.6 was used for UMI-based consensus assembly to correct PCR and sequencing errors. V(D)J alignment, clonotype assembly and CDR3 extraction were performed with MiXCR version 2.1.1. To normalise gene usage, clonotype sharing and MAIT/NKT TCR abundance, the top 1000, 10 000 and 20 000 clonotypes in each sample were analysed. After downsampling to 27 000 UMIs, diversity was calculated as the inverse Simpson index using the vegan R package. Paired Mann-Whitney U tests were applied to discordant twin pairs, and Benjamini-Hochberg correction was used for multiple testing. TCRdb reprocessed the sequencing reads and holds a single record per CDR3 protein sequence, with no DNA. TCRdb, not the original authors, processed these V and J calls. This sample's records show more than 350,000 distinct CDR3 sequences. The top ten hold 2% to 2.5% of the sample.

This TCR was sampled from a human donor with ulcerative colitis or Crohn's disease, or a healthy co-twin of an affected twin (not recorded which). In this chain, TRBV19 is recombined with TRBJ1-4; TCRdb indicates TRBD1, and absent DNA this call remains unverified. What was sequenced was blood. The CDR3 in this case is CASSKRQGINEKLFF.